The next 19 T cell receptor beta chains were all read from a single sample in a study of T cell clones after liver transplantation. Some clones are missing from TCRdb's copy, which holds only in-frame ones; the method was immunoSEQ multiplex PCR. The sample contains 40,000 to 65,000 clones, around 84% of which appear only once. Sequences were derived from CD4+ T cells from blood, sampled before liver transplant. The receptors here all came from a human donor who received a liver transplant.

The rearrangement uses TRBV28 and TRBJ2-1; D gene uncertain. V was trimmed by 4 bases and J by 8 bases, leaving 21 bases between them. The CDR3 sequence is 16 residues long. Germline V gene lookup returns CDR1 MDHEN and CDR2 SYDVKM. CDR3: CASSSATLGGLYEQFF. The CDR3 DNA sequence: TGTGCCAGCAGTTCAGCGACTCTTGGTGGGTTATATGAGCAGTTCTTC.

The rearrangement joins TRBV29-1 to TRBJ1-1; weak D call: TRBD1 (5 bases). Germline CDR1 reads SQVTM; CDR2 reads ANQGSEA. The CDR3 covers 12 residues. Deletions cut 6 bases from V and 5 bases from J, with 13 bases between. CDR3: CSVGDWLTEAFF. The CDR3 DNA follows: TGCAGCGTGGGGGACTGGTTGACTGAAGCTTTCTTT.

The rearrangement links TRBV11-3 to TRBJ2-2, with D possibly being TRBD2 (5 bases). The CDR3 contains 16 residues. V lost 1 base to trimming and J lost 1 base, with 10 bases between them. The germline V gene has CDR1 SGHNT and CDR2 YENEEA. The CDR3 spells CASSLGGEGNTGELFF. The CDR3 DNA sequence: TGTGCCAGCAGCTTAGGTGGCGAGGGGAACACCGGGGAGCTGTTTTTT.

This clone was seen only once. The J gene is TRBJ2-1, the V gene TRBV5-1, with 13 bases lining up with TRBD2. V trimming: 4 bases; J trimming: 6 bases; junction bases outside the gene matches: 10. CDR3 length: 17 amino acids. The germline CDR1 and CDR2 sequences are SGHRS and YFSETQ. CDR3 nucleotides: TGCGCCAGCAGCCCCGGGACTAGCGGGAATTGGGTCAATGAGCAGTTCTTC. Translation: CASSPGTSGNWVNEQFF.

V and J are TRBV4-3 and TRBJ1-2, with no clear D. Per germline, CDR1 LGHNA and CDR2 YSLEER. V lost 2 bases, J lost 2 bases, and 9 bases lay in between. The CDR3 spans 14 residues. The CDR3 DNA sequence: TGCGCCAGCAGCCAAAGGGAGCAAAACTATGGCTACACCTTC. Translating gives CASSQREQNYGYTF.

The chain uses TRBV7-2 and TRBJ2-1; a possible D gene is TRBD2 (5 bases). CDR3 length: 15 residues. Germline CDR1 SGHTA, CDR2 FQGNSA. Trimming took 5 bases from V and 7 from J, leaving 18 bases between them. In DNA, the CDR3 is TGTGCCAGCAGCGGGCCGGACTCGCGGGTGAATGAGCAGTTCTTC. As protein: CASSGPDSRVNEQFF.

The chain is built from TRBV14 and TRBJ2-1; 9 nucleotides agree with TRBD1. With 5 bases clipped from V and 2 bases from J, the junction kept 7 bases outside the gene matches. The CDR3 consists of 16 residues. The germline V gene encodes CDR1 SGHDN and CDR2 FVKESK. The CDR3 bases are TGTGCCAGCAGCAAGAGGACAGGGGTTACCTACAATGAGCAGTTCTTC. This translates into CASSKRTGVTYNEQFF.

V is TRBV5-1 and J is TRBJ2-7; 10 bases map to TRBD2. This CDR3 region has 15 residues. With 5 bases clipped from V and 0 bases from J, the junction kept 5 bases outside the gene matches. Per germline, CDR1 SGHRS and CDR2 YFSETQ. CDR3 protein: CASSPPSGGSYEQYF. In DNA form, the CDR3 reads TGCGCCAGCAGTCCTCCTAGCGGGGGCTCCTACGAGCAGTACTTC.

As regards this clone: One end of the junction is discordant with germline, which a read error may explain. The chain has TRBV5-4 and TRBJ1-4; D not certain. This CDR3 has 16 amino acids. The germline V gene has CDR1 SGHNT and CDR2 YYREEE (reference sequence). DNA for the CDR3: TGTGCCGGCAGCTTGGGATTGGGGAACCGGAGGGAGAAACTGTTTTTT. This sequence encodes CAGSLGLGNRREKLFF.

V gene TRBV5-1 combines with J gene TRBJ2-7; no firm D call. This CDR3 has 14 residues. Trimming stripped 1 base from V and 1 base from J, with 9 bases between. Germline CDR1 and CDR2: SGHRS and YFSETQ. The CDR3 protein is CASSLSTQSYEQYF. CDR3 in DNA: TGCGCCAGCAGCTTGTCGACCCAGTCCTACGAGCAGTACTTC. Full variable domain (rest looked up from reference TRBV5-1 and TRBJ2-7): KAGVTQTPRYLIKTRGQQVTLSCSPISGHRSVSWYQQTPGQGLQFLFEYFSETQRNKGNFPGRFSGRQFSNSRSEMNVSTLELGDSALYLCASSLSTQSYEQYFGPGTRLTVT.

This rearrangement joins TRBV4-2 to TRBJ2-3, with D unresolved. Germline V gives CDR1 LGHNA, CDR2 YNFKEQ. The CDR3 totals 15 residues. With 1 base removed from V and 2 bases from J, the gap between germline ends came to 10 bases. In DNA form, the CDR3 reads TGTGCCAGCAGCCAAGGGGTAGACTTCACAGATACGCAGTATTTT. It is translated as CASSQGVDFTDTQYF.

The chain employs TRBV21-1 and TRBJ2-5. TRBV21-1 is a pseudogene segment. CDR3 length equals 16 residues. The CDR3 here is CASSQRGVASEETQYF. In DNA form, the CDR3 reads TGTGCCAGCAGCCAAAGGGGGGTGGCTAGCGAAGAGACCCAGTACTTC.

The rearrangement joins TRBV7-2 to TRBJ1-3, with unresolved D. Trimming took 4 bases from V and 2 from J, leaving 15 bases between them. The CDR3 totals 16 residues. The germline gives CDR1 SGHTA, CDR2 FQGNSA. The CDR3 reads CASSSIAARAGNTIYF. CDR3 coding DNA: TGTGCCAGCAGCTCAATTGCCGCCCGGGCTGGAAACACCATATATTTT.

This clone has a handful of counts. V is TRBV5-1 and J is TRBJ1-5; possibly TRBD1 for D (5 bases). The length of the CDR3 is 15 residues. Trimming pared 1 base from V and 2 bases from J, leaving 10 bases between. Germline CDR1 and CDR2: SGHRS and YFSETQ. The CDR3 DNA reads TGCGCCAGCAGCTTGACAGGCGTGGGCAATCAGCCCCAGCATTTT. Protein: CASSLTGVGNQPQHF.

The chain recombines TRBV7-2 with TRBJ2-1; 7 bases match TRBD2. The V gene's germline CDR1 is SGHTA and CDR2 FQGNSA. J lost 10 bases, V lost 6 bases, and 6 bases had no gene match. The CDR3 length is 12 residues. CDR3 DNA: TGTGCCAGCAGAGGCGGGAGCGGCGAGCAGTTCTTC. Translation gives CASRGGSGEQFF.

CDR3 region: CASSQGTSTWGYTF. In DNA form, the CDR3 reads TGTGCCAGCAGCCAGGGGACGTCAACATGGGGCTACACCTTC. This rearrangement joins TRBV7-8 to TRBJ1-2, with D possibly being TRBD1 (6 bases). CDR3 length equals 14 residues. Germline CDR1 is SGHVS and CDR2 is FQNEAQ. The V end lost 5 bases, the J end lost 8 bases, and 18 bases lay between the germline ends.

The chain combines TRBV29-1 with TRBJ1-2; D gene unclear. The length of the CDR3 is 14 residues. V was pared by 8 bases and J by 7 bases, with 23 bases between. Per the germline V gene, CDR1 is SQVTM and CDR2 is ANQGSEA. CDR3 coding DNA: TGCAGCACCTTACTCGACCCCCGGCGGGGTGGCTACACCTTC. Translating gives CSTLLDPRRGGYTF.

A few counts support this clone. The gene calls are TRBV19 and TRBJ2-7; 10 positions match TRBD1. CDR1 LNHDA and CDR2 SQIVND come from the germline V gene (reference sequence). This CDR3 has 13 amino acids. V gave up 5 bases and J gave up 2 bases; unmatched junction bases: 0. CDR3 nucleotides: TGTGCCAGTAGTGGGACAGGGGCCTACGAGCAGTACTTC. Translation: CASSGTGAYEQYF.

The chain couples TRBV11-3 to TRBJ2-3; maybe TRBD1 (6 bases). Germline CDR1 is SGHNT and CDR2 is YENEEA. The CDR3 extends over 15 amino acids. Trimming shortened V by 1 base and J by 3 bases, and 11 bases separated the two germline ends. In DNA form, the CDR3 reads TGTGCCAGCAGCTTAGGTACAGGGATAACAGATACGCAGTATTTT. This sequence encodes CASSLGTGITDTQYF.